Listed below are T cell receptor beta chains from one sample, sequenced in a study of OX40 agonist ivuxolimab in advanced cancers. Using immunoSEQ multiplex PCR, the repertoire was profiled, and TCRdb retains in-frame clones only, with some absent. Among about 75,000 clones, around 90% were seen once, and the ten largest hold about 0.35%. Sample: CD4+ or CD8+ T cells sorted from blood, taken in a trial of the OX40 agonist ivuxolimab. The receptors were gathered from an adult with an advanced solid tumor such as melanoma, head and neck, liver or kidney cancer. Each CDR3 is given with its conserved first and last residue. The order of the fields is V gene, J gene, D gene, clone size, CDR3 DNA, CDR3 protein. A D gene is named only where the DNA matches it firmly. Expanded clones get a size class; other rows say once, few or many, or leave the size out.

V: TRBV28
J: TRBJ2-1
D: -
size: -
DNA: TGTGCCACCACCCGGGACGGACAATACAATGAGCAGTTCTTC
CDR3: CATTRDGQYNEQFF

V: TRBV10-1
J: TRBJ2-2
D: TRBD2
size: few
DNA: TGCGCCAGCAGTGAGAGGACTAGCGGTCGGGACGGGGAGCTGTTTTTT
CDR3: CASSERTSGRDGELFF

V: TRBV4-2
J: TRBJ2-7
D: -
size: many
DNA: TGTGCCAGCAGCCAGGTCTCCTACGAGCAGTACTTC
CDR3: CASSQVSYEQYF

V: TRBV5-5
J: TRBJ2-3
D: TRBD1
size: -
DNA: TGTGCCAGCAGACGCTTACAGGGGCCTAGCACAGATACGCAGTATTTT
CDR3: CASRRLQGPSTDTQYF

V: TRBV5-1
J: TRBJ2-7
D: -
size: -
DNA: TGCGCCAGCAGTTACGGGACCCCACAGCTCTACGAGCAGTACTTC
CDR3: CASSYGTPQLYEQYF

V: TRBV2
J: TRBJ2-5
D: -
size: -
DNA: TGTGCCAGCAATACAAGGGGTGGACAGCTGTACTTC
CDR3: CASNTRGGQLYF

V: TRBV5-4
J: TRBJ1-4
D: TRBD1
size: once
DNA: TGTGCCAGCAGCTTACAGGGGATTAATGAAAAACTGTTTTTT
CDR3: CASSLQGINEKLFF

V: TRBV27
J: TRBJ1-2
D: -
size: -
DNA: TGTGCCAGCAGTTTGAGGCAGGGGTATGGCTACACCTTC
CDR3: CASSLRQGYGYTF

V: TRBV6-1
J: TRBJ1-5
D: -
size: -
DNA: TGTGCCAGCAGTGAAACTCCGGACAGCAGTAATCAGCCCCAGCATTTT
CDR3: CASSETPDSSNQPQHF

V: TRBV2
J: TRBJ1-2
D: -
size: few
DNA: TGTGCCAGCATTTTACAGGGTACGAACTATGGCTACACCTTC
CDR3: CASILQGTNYGYTF

V: TRBV7-2
J: TRBJ2-2
D: TRBD2
size: -
DNA: TGTGCCAGCAGCTTAGAAATCGGGAGGGCCGCCGGGGAGCTGTTTTTT
CDR3: CASSLEIGRAAGELFF

V: TRBV19
J: TRBJ1-5
D: -
size: -
DNA: TGTGCCAGTACGGATCAGGGTAGCAATCAGCCCCAGCATTTT
CDR3: CASTDQGSNQPQHF

V: TRBV6-4
J: TRBJ2-5
D: TRBD2
size: -
DNA: TGTGCCAGCGGCGGACTAGCGGAAGTTTGGGAGACCCAGTACTTC
CDR3: CASGGLAEVWETQYF

V: TRBV6-5
J: TRBJ2-7
D: -
size: -
DNA: TGTGCCAGCAGTCCGGACCGCTCTGAGCAGTACTTC
CDR3: CASSPDRSEQYF

V: TRBV5-4
J: TRBJ2-1
D: -
size: -
DNA: TGTGCCAGCAGTATGGCGGGTTCCTACAATGAGCAGTTCTTC
CDR3: CASSMAGSYNEQFF

V: TRBV10-3
J: TRBJ2-7
D: TRBD2
size: -
DNA: TGTGCCATCAGTGAGACTAGCGGGAGGGCCGCAGCCTACGAGCAGTACTTC
CDR3: CAISETSGRAAAYEQYF

V: TRBV2
J: TRBJ2-1
D: TRBD1
size: -
DNA: TGTGCCAGCAGTGAGATCGGGACAGCGTACAATGAGCAGTTCTTC
CDR3: CASSEIGTAYNEQFF

V: TRBV5-1
J: TRBJ1-1
D: -
size: -
DNA: TGCGCCAGCAGCTTGGACAGATTGAACACTGAAGCTTTCTTT
CDR3: CASSLDRLNTEAFF

V: TRBV7-2
J: TRBJ2-2
D: -
size: once
DNA: TGTGCCAGCAGCTCGAGAGCGACCGGGGAGCTGTTTTTT
CDR3: CASSSRATGELFF

V: TRBV27
J: TRBJ1-5
D: -
size: -
DNA: TGTGCCAGCAGCCTTGGTAGCAATCAGCCCCAGCATTTT
CDR3: CASSLGSNQPQHF

V: TRBV7-2
J: TRBJ2-4
D: TRBD1
size: -
DNA: TGTGCCAGCAGCTTAGCCTCGACAGGGGTGGTAGGAAACATTCAGTACTTC
CDR3: CASSLASTGVVGNIQYF

V: TRBV28
J: TRBJ1-4
D: TRBD1
size: -
DNA: TGTGCCAGCAGTTTGAACAGGGGTTCATCTAATGAAAAACTGTTTTTT
CDR3: CASSLNRGSSNEKLFF

V: TRBV4-3
J: TRBJ2-6
D: -
size: once
DNA: TGCGCCAGCAGCCAAGAAGGCGGTGTAGGGTATGGGGCCAACGTCCTGACTTTC
CDR3: CASSQEGGVGYGANVLTF

V: TRBV5-1
J: TRBJ2-2
D: -
size: -
DNA: TGCGCCAGCAGCCTCGGGACTTCTTACACCGGGGAGCTGTTTTTT
CDR3: CASSLGTSYTGELFF

V: TRBV6-5
J: TRBJ2-6
D: -
size: -
DNA: TGTGCCAGCAGTTACGGGGCTACCAACGTCCTGACTTTC
CDR3: CASSYGATNVLTF

V: TRBV21-1
J: TRBJ2-7
D: -
size: -
DNA: TGTGCCAGCAGCCCACGCTGGGGACTAGCGGCCTTTTGCTCCTACGAGCAGTACTTC
CDR3: CASSPRWGLAAFCSYEQYF

V: TRBV7-3
J: TRBJ2-1
D: -
size: once
DNA: TGTGCCAGCAGCTTCGGGCAGAGCTCCTACAATGAGCAGTTCTTC
CDR3: CASSFGQSSYNEQFF

V: TRBV7-2
J: TRBJ2-4
D: TRBD1
size: -
DNA: TGTGCCAGCAGCTCGGACAGGGAGGACATTCAGTACTTC
CDR3: CASSSDREDIQYF

V: TRBV5-1
J: TRBJ1-1
D: -
size: few
DNA: TGCGCCAGCAGCCAGGGACGGAACACTGAAGCTTTCTTT
CDR3: CASSQGRNTEAFF

V: TRBV11-2
J: TRBJ1-4
D: TRBD1
size: few
DNA: TGTGCCAGCAGCTCCACAAGCGGGACAGGGTGGCAAGAAAAACTGTTTTTT
CDR3: CASSSTSGTGWQEKLFF

V: TRBV7-2
J: TRBJ1-5
D: -
size: -
DNA: TGTGCCAGCAGCTTAGAGACAGGATACAATCAGCCCCAGCATTTT
CDR3: CASSLETGYNQPQHF

V: TRBV6-4
J: TRBJ2-3
D: TRBD2
size: -
DNA: TGTGCCAGCAGTGACGCGGGGGGGCCGGCAGATACGCAGTATTTT
CDR3: CASSDAGGPADTQYF

V: TRBV11-2
J: TRBJ2-3
D: TRBD2
size: -
DNA: TGTGCCAGCAGCCCGCGGGCTAGCGGGGGGTACCCTAGCACAGATACGCAGTATTTT
CDR3: CASSPRASGGYPSTDTQYF

V: TRBV5-1
J: TRBJ2-7
D: -
size: -
DNA: TGCGCCAGCAGCTTGGGGCAAGGGATGGTCGAGCAGTACTTC
CDR3: CASSLGQGMVEQYF

V: TRBV7-8
J: TRBJ2-1
D: TRBD2
size: -
DNA: TGTGCCAGCAGCAGCAGCGGGGGGTCCGCGAATGAGCAGTTCTTC
CDR3: CASSSSGGSANEQFF

V: TRBV7-6
J: TRBJ2-2
D: -
size: -
DNA: TGTGCCAGCAGCTCCCCAAGTCACACCGGGGAGCTGTTTTTT
CDR3: CASSSPSHTGELFF

V: TRBV5-1
J: TRBJ2-7
D: TRBD1
size: -
DNA: TGCGCCAGCAGCTCCAACAGGGGATACGAGCAGTACTTC
CDR3: CASSSNRGYEQYF

V: TRBV11-2
J: TRBJ1-3
D: TRBD1
size: -
DNA: TGTGCCAGCAGCCAGGACAGGGTTGGAAACACCATATATTTT
CDR3: CASSQDRVGNTIYF

V: TRBV5-1
J: TRBJ2-3
D: -
size: -
DNA: TGCGCCAGCAGCTTGGCAGGGGACGCAGATACGCAGTATTTT
CDR3: CASSLAGDADTQYF

V: TRBV6-5
J: TRBJ1-5
D: -
size: -
DNA: TGTGCCAGCAGTTGGGACCTAAATCAGCCCCAGCATTTT
CDR3: CASSWDLNQPQHF

V: TRBV5-1
J: TRBJ1-2
D: -
size: -
DNA: TGCGCCAGCAGCCTGATTTCACAGCTCTATGGCTACACCTTC
CDR3: CASSLISQLYGYTF

V: TRBV5-1
J: TRBJ2-4
D: -
size: -
DNA: TGCGCCAGCAGCTTGGCGCCTAGCGCGTTAGACATTCAGTACTTC
CDR3: CASSLAPSALDIQYF

V: TRBV10-3
J: TRBJ1-1
D: -
size: -
DNA: TGTGCCATCAGCTTGGGGGGCAACACTGAAGCTTTCTTT
CDR3: CAISLGGNTEAFF

V: TRBV30
J: TRBJ2-5
D: -
size: few
DNA: TGTGCCTGGAGTTCACTCCGGGACTCGACCCAGACCCAGTACTTC
CDR3: CAWSSLRDSTQTQYF